This TCR beta chain was identified during a study of beta chain features in type 1 diabetes. Broader study findings: For Type 1 diabetes patients, all four CD4+ subsets carried TCRB CDR3s that were moderately but significantly shorter. Patients and controls would share equally any PCR tilt toward shorter templates.

The authors took one heparinised blood draw, averaging around 120 mL, from each donor. Via the markers CD45RO/CCR7/CD25/CD127/CD95/CD27, stem cell-like memory, regulatory, central memory and naive CD4+ cells were sorted. Trimming shortened V by 2 bases and J by 8 bases, and 10 bases separated the two germline ends. Germline CDR1 and CDR2: GTSNPN and SVGIG (reference sequence). The CDR3 has 12 residues. Sequenced material consisted of expressed TCRB transcripts (all of the isolated RNA was reverse transcribed). Assay used: immunoSEQ multiplex PCR; TCRdb lists only in-frame clones, some missing. The data contain about 700,000 clones, about an eighth of them singletons. This clone was seen many times. The target antigen is unknown.

The chain carries TRBV30 and TRBJ2-1; the D is unclear. Sequencing was performed on naive CD4+ T cells from blood. The sequence was obtained from a man aged 18 to 30 with type 1 diabetes. The CDR3 reads CAWSIGQYEQFF. The CDR3 coding sequence is TGTGCCTGGAGTATTGGGCAGTATGAGCAGTTCTTC.